One and the same sample provided the 6 T cell receptor beta chains below, sequenced in a study of T cells in Graves' hyperthyroidism and ophthalmopathy. Amplified TCR beta CDR3 regions derived from RNA transcripts. HTBI primers drove first-round RT-PCR of the TCR CDR3. TCRdb called the multiplex PCR reads again in MiXCR, with one record for every CDR3 protein. The sample records 560,000 or so distinct CDR3 sequences, around 42% being singletons. The source material was peripheral blood or thyroid tissue (not recorded which). The receptors come from a woman between 18 and 29 years old with Graves' hyperthyroidism.

Only one count was recorded for this clonotype. The CDR3 DNA sequence: TGTGCCAGCAGTTACCTGACAGACGGGGGATTGCCCCAGCATTTT. Protein: CASSYLTDGGLPQHF. The rearrangement joins TRBV7-9 to TRBJ1-5; perhaps TRBD1 as D (5 bases). Germline CDR1 and CDR2: SEHNR and FQNEAQ (reference sequence). The CDR3 is 15 residues long. The ends were cut back, 6 bases at V and 9 bases at J, with 21 bases in the middle. Variable domain in full (rest from reference TRBV7-9 and TRBJ1-5): DTGVSQNPRHKITKRGQNVTFRCDPISEHNRLYWYRQTLGQGPEFLTYFQNEAQLEKSRLLSDRFSAERPKGSFSTLEIQRTEQGDSAMYLCASSYLTDGGLPQHFGDGTRLSIL.

This clonotype was seen a handful of times. CDR3 DNA: TGCGCCAGCAGCTTGGCCCCGGGAACTGAAGCTTTCTTT. This encodes CASSLAPGTEAFF. The chain employs TRBV5-1 and TRBJ1-1; D gene unclear. The CDR3 consists of 13 residues. Germline assignment: CDR1 SGHRS and CDR2 YFSETQ. Trimming took off 0 bases at V and 5 bases at J, with 8 bases between the two ends.

Details on this clonotype: A much larger clonotype is one base distant, so this may be a read error. The chain has TRBV29-1 and TRBJ1-4; weak D call: TRBD1 (6 bases). The V and J ends lost 2 bases and 2 bases respectively, with 6 bases between them. The CDR3 is made up of 13 amino acids. CDR1 and CDR2 from the germline V gene are SQVTM and ANQGSEA. CDR3 sequence: CSVERGTNEKLFF. The CDR3, as DNA: TGCAGCGTTGAAAGGGGGACTAATGAAAAACTGTTTTTT. The whole variable domain, remainder taken from reference TRBV29-1 and TRBJ1-4, is SAVISQKPSRDICQRGTSLTIQCQVDSQVTMMFWYRQQPGQSLTLIATANQGSEATYESGFVIDKFPISRPNLTFSTLTVSNMSPEDSSIYLCSVERGTNEKLFFGSGTQLSVL.

The genes are TRBV6-1 and TRBJ2-5, with a weak D call TRBD1 (5 bases). This CDR3 region has 12 residues. Per germline, CDR1 MNHNS and CDR2 SASEGT. With 5 bases removed from V and 6 bases from J, the gap between germline ends came to 10 bases. The CDR3 DNA is TGTGCCAGCAGTTATTACAGGCAGACCCAGTACTTC. Amino acid sequence: CASSYYRQTQYF.

To note about this clonotype: Without the conserved terminal phenylalanine or tryptophan, this CDR3 likely stems from a read error. No DNA is shown, since the ends of the CDR3 on it are uncertain; the CDR3 is the one TCRdb lists. The chain recombines TRBV20-1 with TRBJ2-6. Both ends counted, the CDR3 spans 10 residues. Germline V gene data show CDR1 as DFQATT and CDR2 as SNEGSKA (reference sequence). The CDR3 sequence: CSARGQGLHT.

This clonotype was counted at least ten times. This chain connects TRBV24-1 to TRBJ1-5; D gene uncertain. The germline V gene encodes CDR1 KGHDR and CDR2 SFDVKD. V was cut by 4 bases and J by 9 bases, with 9 bases left in between. CDR3 size: 12 residues. This CDR3 reads CATSDPEPPQHF. Here the CDR3 DNA reads TGTGCCACCAGTGACCCCGAACCGCCCCAGCATTTT.